The 13 T cell receptor beta chains in this list originate from one sample, sequenced in a study of OX40 agonist ivuxolimab in advanced cancers. Assay used: immunoSEQ multiplex PCR; TCRdb lists only in-frame clones, some missing. The sample has 100,000 or so clones, approximately 92% seen once; the top ten hold roughly 3.5%. The sequenced sample was CD4+ or CD8+ T cells sorted from blood, obtained in a trial of the OX40 agonist ivuxolimab. Source of these receptors: an adult with an advanced solid tumor such as melanoma, head and neck, liver or kidney cancer.

A single count supports this clone. V is TRBV4-1 and J is TRBJ2-2; the match to TRBD1 covers 10 bases. This CDR3 spans 18 amino acids. V gave up 0 bases and J gave up 4 bases; unmatched junction bases: 8. Germline V gene lookup returns CDR1 MGHRA and CDR2 YSYEKL. CDR3 residues: CASSQEGDRGRITGELFF. As DNA, the CDR3 is TGCGCCAGCAGCCAAGAGGGGGACAGGGGTCGTATCACCGGGGAGCTGTTTTTT.

This chain uses TRBV19 with TRBJ1-2; D possibly corresponds to TRBD1 (5 bases). Germline CDR1 and CDR2: LNHDA and SQIVND (reference sequence). The V gene lost 5 bases and the J gene lost 4 bases, with 11 bases spanning the gap. CDR3 length: 13 residues. The CDR3 bases are TGTGCCAGTAGTCTCCGGGACGGCTATGGCTACACCTTC. Its translation is CASSLRDGYGYTF.

This chain uses TRBV28 with TRBJ1-2; TRBD1 might be the D (5 bases). This CDR3 comprises 14 residues. Trimming shortened V by 6 bases and J by 4 bases, and 15 bases separated the two germline ends. The germline CDR1 and CDR2 sequences are MDHEN and SYDVKM. CDR3 DNA: TGTGCCAGCAGAGGTAAGGGACGAATCTATGGCTACACCTTC. Its protein product is CASRGKGRIYGYTF.

The rearrangement links TRBV9 to TRBJ2-1; D gene unclear. This CDR3 has 16 amino acids. Between the trimmed V and J ends, which lost 0 bases and 0 bases, there was a span of 10 bases. Germline V CDR1 and CDR2: SGDLS, YYNGEE. CDR3 amino acids: CASSVVWTSSYNEQFF. In DNA, the CDR3 is TGTGCCAGCAGCGTAGTGTGGACGAGCTCCTACAATGAGCAGTTCTTC.

This chain links TRBV25-1 with TRBJ1-1; the match to TRBD1 covers 9 bases. V was clipped by 4 bases and J by 4 bases; unmatched bases: 7. The length of the CDR3 is 15 residues. Germline values: CDR1 MGHDK, CDR2 SYGVNS. CDR3: CASSASQGAGTEAFF. DNA for the CDR3: TGTGCCAGCAGTGCGTCACAGGGGGCAGGCACTGAAGCTTTCTTT.

In this sample, this clone turned up once. The same CDR3 also results from other DNA sequences found in this sample. The chain links TRBV27 to TRBJ2-7, with D perhaps matching TRBD1 or TRBD2 (5 bases each). Germline V gene lookup returns CDR1 MNHEY and CDR2 SMNVEV (reference sequence). This CDR3 is 14 amino acids long. V lost 3 bases to trimming and J lost 0 bases, with 9 bases between them. Written as DNA, the CDR3 is TGTGCCAGCAGTTTCGCAGGGAGCTCCTACGAGCAGTACTTC. This encodes CASSFAGSSYEQYF.

The chain carries TRBV5-1 and TRBJ1-1; 7 bases are a match to TRBD1. Losses at the gene ends were 4 bases for V and 0 bases for J; bases not matched to a gene: 9. This CDR3 comprises 16 residues. Germline V gene lookup returns CDR1 SGHRS and CDR2 YFSETQ. The CDR3 DNA is TGCGCCAGCAGCCTAAAAAAGACAGGGATGAACACTGAAGCTTTCTTT. Residues: CASSLKKTGMNTEAFF.

V and J are TRBV27 and TRBJ2-2, with 12 positions matching TRBD1. This CDR3 has 17 amino acids. Unmatched junction bases numbered 11, after V lost 5 bases and J lost 7 bases. The germline CDR1 and CDR2 sequences are MNHEY and SMNVEV (reference sequence). The CDR3 sequence is CASSLAGTGGIGGELFF. The CDR3, as DNA: TGTGCCAGCAGTCTTGCCGGGACAGGGGGCATTGGCGGGGAGCTGTTTTTT.

J is TRBJ2-7 and V is TRBV6-6; 11 nucleotides line up with TRBD2. Losses at the gene ends were 2 bases for V and 4 bases for J; bases not matched to a gene: 1. The germline gives CDR1 MNHNY, CDR2 SVGAGI (reference sequence). This CDR3 contains 14 residues. The CDR3 DNA reads as TGTGCCAGCAGTTACGGACTAGCGGGTTACGAGCAGTACTTC. This encodes CASSYGLAGYEQYF.

This chain connects TRBV4-2 to TRBJ2-7, with 12 bases fitting TRBD2. Germline V lookup: CDR1 LGHNA, CDR2 YNFKEQ. With V trimmed by 1 base and J by 3 bases, 4 bases remained unmatched. This CDR3 is built from 16 residues. The CDR3 nucleotides read TGTGCCAGCAGCCAAGGACTGACTAGCGGGAGCTACGAGCAGTACTTC. Residues: CASSQGLTSGSYEQYF.

This clone showed up just once. The chain combines TRBV5-1 with TRBJ1-4, with no clear D. Germline V CDR1 and CDR2: SGHRS, YFSETQ. V was clipped by 0 bases and J by 7 bases, with 10 bases between them. The CDR3 spans 14 residues. CDR3 region: CASSLARGAEKLFF. Written as DNA, the CDR3 is TGCGCCAGCAGCTTGGCCCGGGGAGCTGAAAAACTGTTTTTT.

This chain connects TRBV27 to TRBJ2-1; D ambiguous. This CDR3 comprises 12 residues. V lost 5 bases and J 9 bases, leaving 11 bases between the germline ends. Germline V gene data show CDR1 as MNHEY and CDR2 as SMNVEV (reference sequence). For the CDR3, the DNA is TGTGCCAGCAGTCCTGGCGGTGGTGAGCAGTTCTTC. Protein: CASSPGGGEQFF.

The genes are TRBV19 and TRBJ2-2; perhaps TRBD1 as D (6 bases). This CDR3 comprises 15 residues. Germline lookup yields CDR1 LNHDA and CDR2 SQIVND (reference sequence). V lost 6 bases, J lost 0 bases, and 11 bases lay in between. CDR3 DNA sequence: TGTGCCAGTAGAAAGGACAGACCGAACACCGGGGAGCTGTTTTTT. This translates into CASRKDRPNTGELFF.